These 31 T cell receptor beta chains share one sample of origin, sequenced in a study of T cell responses to AZD1222 COVID-19 vaccine. Data came from immunoSEQ multiplex PCR; TCRdb stores just in-frame clones and leaves some out. The sample contains 89,000 or so clones, about 86% of which appear only once. Sequenced material: peripheral blood, taken on day 0 of AZD1222 vaccination. Receptors were obtained from an adult in good health.

This clone has a handful of counts. J is TRBJ1-2 and V is TRBV28; 9 bases are a match to TRBD1. The CDR3 loop spans 13 amino acids. Germline CDR1 is MDHEN and CDR2 is SYDVKM. The CDR3 bases are TGTGTTCATTCGACAGGGGGGAACTATGGCTACACCTTC. It encodes CVHSTGGNYGYTF.

This clone was picked up a small number of times. This chain links TRBV4-1 with TRBJ2-7; the D gene is possibly TRBD2 (6 bases). Trimming shortened V by 0 bases and J by 5 bases, and 11 bases separated the two germline ends. The CDR3 has 14 amino acids. CDR1 MGHRA and CDR2 YSYEKL come from the germline V gene. DNA for the CDR3: TGCGCCAGCAGCCAAGAGTCGGGAGATCACGAGCAGTACTTC. Translating it yields CASSQESGDHEQYF.

V usage is TRBV5-1 and J usage is TRBJ2-1; 11 bases are a match to TRBD1. CDR1 and CDR2 from the germline V gene are SGHRS and YFSETQ. This CDR3 has 17 amino acids. Trimming took 4 bases from V and 8 from J; bases not matched to a gene: 14. In DNA form, the CDR3 reads TGCGCCAGCAGCCCTGGCCATCGGGGGACAGGGGGACATGAGCAGTTCTTC. Encoded protein: CASSPGHRGTGGHEQFF.

J is TRBJ2-7 and V is TRBV20-1; D unresolved. Germline V CDR1 and CDR2: DFQATT, SNEGSKA (reference sequence). The length of the CDR3 is 10 residues. V was clipped by 3 bases and J by 4 bases, with 4 bases between them. As DNA, the CDR3 is TGCAGTGCTAGTAGGTACGAGCAGTACTTC. Amino acids: CSASRYEQYF.

This clone was observed a single time. The V gene is TRBV2, the J gene TRBJ2-1, with 8 bases lining up with TRBD1. The junction had 6 bases not matched to a gene; V was cut back by 5 bases and J by 6 bases. The germline V gene encodes CDR1 SNHLY and CDR2 FYNNEI. The CDR3 runs to 14 residues. The CDR3: CASSMDRVGNEQFF. The CDR3 nucleotides read TGTGCCAGCAGTATGGACAGGGTGGGCAATGAGCAGTTCTTC.

V gene TRBV6-5 combines with J gene TRBJ2-7; TRBD2 matches 9 bases. V was clipped by 0 bases and J by 4 bases; unmatched bases: 4. Germline V lookup: CDR1 MNHEY, CDR2 SVGAGI. The CDR3 is 15 amino acids. CDR3 DNA sequence: TGTGCCAGCAGTTACTCGATCAGCGGGAGGTACGAGCAGTACTTC. Translated, it gives CASSYSISGRYEQYF.

This rearrangement joins TRBV7-2 to TRBJ1-2; D perhaps matches TRBD1 (6 bases). Per germline, CDR1 SGHTA and CDR2 FQGNSA. Trimming left V 5 bases short and J 5 bases short, with 18 bases between. This CDR3 is built from 15 residues. CDR3 protein: CASSPSRGGWYGYTF. Here the CDR3 DNA reads TGTGCCAGCAGCCCTTCCCGCGGGGGCTGGTATGGCTACACCTTC.

This chain uses TRBV7-9 with TRBJ2-7, with a possible D match to TRBD1 (6 bases). Deletions cut 2 bases from V and 2 bases from J, with 10 bases between. CDR3 length: 14 amino acids. Germline V gives CDR1 SEHNR, CDR2 FQNEAQ (reference sequence). The CDR3 reads CASSLWDTAYEQYF. CDR3 sequence (DNA): TGTGCCAGCAGCTTATGGGACACTGCCTACGAGCAGTACTTC.

The chain is built from TRBV2 and TRBJ1-4; 7 bases are a match to TRBD1. The CDR3 has 14 amino acids. Trimming took 8 bases from V and 5 from J; bases not matched to a gene: 8. Germline CDR1 reads SNHLY; CDR2 reads FYNNEI. CDR3 protein: CASGRDRGNEKLFF. For the CDR3, the DNA is TGTGCCAGCGGGCGGGACAGAGGAAATGAAAAACTGTTTTTT.

V gene TRBV19 combines with J gene TRBJ1-2; a weak D match, TRBD1 (5 bases). Germline CDR1 LNHDA, CDR2 SQIVND (reference sequence). This CDR3 is 13 amino acids long. The V end was cut by 5 bases, the J end by 6 bases, with 13 bases between. The CDR3 loop is CASSWGEGDGYTF. The CDR3 coding sequence is TGTGCCAGTAGTTGGGGGGAAGGGGATGGCTACACCTTC.

Remarks on this clone: The same CDR3 also results from other DNA sequences found in this sample. The V gene is TRBV19, the J gene TRBJ1-5; 8 bases match TRBD1. Germline CDR1 reads LNHDA; CDR2 reads SQIVND (reference sequence). Germline trimming cut 5 bases from V and 5 bases from J; bases unmatched to any gene: 2. This CDR3 has 13 amino acids. Here the CDR3 reads CASSPDRDQPQHF. As DNA, the CDR3 is TGTGCCAGTAGTCCGGACAGGGATCAGCCCCAGCATTTT.

The chain employs TRBV11-2 and TRBJ2-2; 9 bases are a match to TRBD2. Germline CDR1 SGHAT, CDR2 FQNNGV. This CDR3 comprises 15 residues. With V trimmed by 4 bases and J by 6 bases, 6 bases remained unmatched. The CDR3 region has the DNA TGTGCCAGCAGCTCTGCGGGAGGGCCGGCCGGGGAGCTGTTTTTT. Translating gives CASSSAGGPAGELFF. The variable domain in full, completed from reference TRBV11-2 and TRBJ2-2, reads EAGVAQSPRYKIIEKRQSVAFWCNPISGHATLYWYQQILGQGPKLLIQFQNNGVVDDSQLPKDRFSAERLKGVDSTLKIQPAKLEDSAVYLCASSSAGGPAGELFFGEGSRLTVL.

This chain links TRBV2 with TRBJ1-3, with D possibly being TRBD1 (5 bases). The CDR3 is made up of 15 amino acids. The ends were cut back, 3 bases at V and 0 bases at J, with 9 bases in the middle. Germline CDR1 is SNHLY and CDR2 is FYNNEI. The CDR3 nucleotides read TGTGCCAGCAGTGAGGGGCAGAGCTCTGGAAACACCATATATTTT. It yields the protein CASSEGQSSGNTIYF. Supplemented by reference TRBV2 and TRBJ1-3, the full variable domain reads EPEVTQTPSHQVTQMGQEVILRCVPISNHLYFYWYRQILGQKVEFLVSFYNNEISEKSEIFDDQFSVERPDGSNFTLKIRSTKLEDSAMYFCASSEGQSSGNTIYFGEGSWLTVV.

The chain joins TRBV3-1 (or the pseudogene TRBV3-2) to TRBJ2-1; D may be TRBD1 (6 bases). The ends were cut back, 7 bases at V and 8 bases at J, with 12 bases in the middle. Germline V gene data show CDR1 as LGHDT and CDR2 as YNNKEL (reference sequence). The CDR3 totals 12 residues. CDR3 nucleotide sequence: TGTGCCAGCACTCTCAGGGGTGATGAGCAGTTCTTC. Amino acids: CASTLRGDEQFF.

V usage is TRBV19 and J usage is TRBJ2-2; 11 nucleotides line up with TRBD2. This CDR3 region has 16 residues. With V trimmed by 3 bases and J by 6 bases, 6 bases remained unmatched. Germline CDR1 and CDR2: LNHDA and SQIVND (reference sequence). DNA of the CDR3: TGTGCCAGTAGTATTGTAGCGGGAGGGCCATCCGGGGAGCTGTTTTTT. Encoded protein: CASSIVAGGPSGELFF.

V and J are TRBV19 and TRBJ1-5, with D possibly being TRBD1 (5 bases). Germline CDR1 reads LNHDA; CDR2 reads SQIVND (reference sequence). Trimming shortened V by 3 bases and J by 3 bases, and 9 bases separated the two germline ends. The length of the CDR3 is 14 residues. CDR3 sequence reads: CASSMGRNNQPQHF. CDR3 DNA: TGTGCCAGTAGTATGGGGCGGAACAATCAGCCCCAGCATTTT.

V and J are TRBV20-1 and TRBJ1-3; D unclear. V gave up 3 bases and J gave up 0 bases, with 9 bases separating them. CDR1 DFQATT and CDR2 SNEGSKA come from the germline V gene (reference sequence). The CDR3 loop spans 14 amino acids. The CDR3: CSASRPNSGNTIYF. CDR3 nucleotide sequence: TGCAGTGCTAGTAGGCCCAACTCTGGAAACACCATATATTTT.

The chain has TRBV12-5 and TRBJ2-2, with D maybe TRBD2 (5 bases). This CDR3 spans 14 amino acids. Germline loops: CDR1 LGHNT, CDR2 FRNRAP. V was cut by 6 bases and J by 2 bases, with 10 bases left in between. The CDR3 loop reads CASGPGFNTGELFF. CDR3 nucleotide sequence: TGTGCTAGTGGCCCGGGGTTCAACACCGGGGAGCTGTTTTTT.

This rearrangement joins TRBV5-6 to TRBJ1-2, with 10 nucleotides matching TRBD1. Trimming cost V 3 bases and J 5 bases; bases outside gene matches: 7. Per the germline V gene, CDR1 is SGHDT and CDR2 is YYEEEE. The CDR3 sequence is 15 residues long. The CDR3 reads CASSSGDRGFYGYTF. In DNA form, the CDR3 reads TGTGCCAGCAGCTCGGGGGACAGGGGATTTTATGGCTACACCTTC.

Only a few counts were recorded for this clone. The genes are TRBV7-8 and TRBJ2-1; weak D call: TRBD1 (6 bases). CDR3 length: 12 amino acids. The germline V and J ends were trimmed by 4 bases and 9 bases, with 10 bases remaining between them. The germline V gene has CDR1 SGHVS and CDR2 FQNEAQ. CDR3 in amino acids: CASSYREPEQFF. Written as DNA, the CDR3 is TGTGCCAGCAGCTACAGGGAGCCTGAGCAGTTCTTC.

This chain links TRBV10-1 with TRBJ1-1; D is unresolved. Germline V gene lookup returns CDR1 WNHNN and CDR2 SYGVQD (reference sequence). The V end lost 6 bases, the J end lost 11 bases, and 13 bases lay between the germline ends. The length of the CDR3 is 11 residues. CDR3 bases: TGCGCCAGCAGCGACGGTGTGCAGGCTTTCTTT. It specifies CASSDGVQAFF.

The chain employs TRBV7-2 and TRBJ2-2; D is perhaps TRBD1 (8 bases). CDR1 is SGHTA, CDR2 FQGNSA, per germline. This CDR3 region has 14 residues. V lost 4 bases, J lost 6 bases, and 12 bases lay in between. DNA for the CDR3: TGTGCCAGCAGCTCACAGGGGGGGGCCGGGGAGCTGTTTTTT. It specifies CASSSQGGAGELFF.

The chain is built from TRBV28 and TRBJ2-3, with a tentative D call TRBD2 (6 bases). Germline lookup yields CDR1 MDHEN and CDR2 SYDVKM. Trimming took off 1 base at V and 5 bases at J, with 22 bases between the two ends. This CDR3 comprises 18 residues. This CDR3 is CASSLYNIVLAGRDTQYF. CDR3 nucleotides: TGTGCCAGCAGTTTATACAATATCGTTTTGGCGGGAAGAGATACGCAGTATTTT.

V gene TRBV7-9 combines with J gene TRBJ2-1; TRBD2 matches 13 bases. J gave up 6 bases and V 4 bases, and 9 bases lay outside the gene matches. The CDR3 sequence is 17 residues long. Looked up from germline, CDR1 is SEHNR and CDR2 is FQNEAQ (reference sequence). The DNA for the CDR3 is TGTGCCAGCAGCTCCCGGACTAGCGGGAGCAGCGGCAATGAGCAGTTCTTC. Translating gives CASSSRTSGSSGNEQFF.

The J gene is TRBJ2-5, the V gene TRBV7-3; D is possibly TRBD2 (6 bases). V was trimmed by 5 bases and J by 4 bases, leaving 17 bases between them. This CDR3 region has 15 residues. CDR1 is SGHTA, CDR2 FQGTGA, per germline. The chain's CDR3 is CASSQGYGGVETQYF. CDR3 bases: TGTGCCAGCAGCCAGGGATATGGAGGGGTAGAGACCCAGTACTTC.

The chain links TRBV6-5 to TRBJ2-3, with TRBD1 matching 7 bases. This CDR3 is 14 amino acids long. Germline CDR1 is MNHEY and CDR2 is SVGAGI. V lost 6 bases, J lost 4 bases, and 7 bases stayed unmatched. CDR3 protein: CASRETGIPDTQYF. Written as DNA, the CDR3 is TGTGCCAGCAGGGAGACAGGGATCCCAGATACGCAGTATTTT.

The V call is TRBV6-2 or TRBV6-3, the J call TRBJ1-1; no clear D. There are 15 residues in the CDR3. Germline V CDR1 and CDR2: MNHEY, SVGEGT. V lost 2 bases and J lost 7, with 17 bases in between. The CDR3 region has the DNA TGTGCCAGCAGTTACGGCCTCGAGACGGGGAATGAAGCTTTCTTT. The encoded protein is CASSYGLETGNEAFF.

The DNA of the CDR3 is TGTGCCACCAGTGATCGAAAAATCAGGGGGAGCTCCTACAATGAGCAGTTCTTC. Its translation: CATSDRKIRGSSYNEQFF. The rearrangement joins TRBV24-1 to TRBJ2-1; 7 bases align to TRBD1. V lost 3 bases, J lost 0 bases, and 10 bases stayed unmatched. Germline CDR1 is KGHDR and CDR2 is SFDVKD. The length of the CDR3 is 18 residues.

This chain connects TRBV7-8 to TRBJ2-3, with 12 positions matching TRBD2. The CDR3 extends over 14 amino acids. Germline V gives CDR1 SGHVS, CDR2 FQNEAQ. V shed 8 bases and J 4 bases; nucleotides not matched to a gene: 4. The CDR3 loop reads CASLRLAGADTQYF. The DNA of the CDR3 is TGTGCCAGCCTCCGACTAGCGGGAGCAGATACGCAGTATTTT. Supplemented by reference TRBV7-8 and TRBJ2-3, the full variable domain reads GAGVSQSPRYKVAKRGQDVALRCDPISGHVSLFWYQQALGQGPEFLTYFQNEAQLDKSGLPSDRFFAERPEGSVSTLKIQRTQQEDSAVYLCASLRLAGADTQYFGPGTRLTVL.

This clone was seen once. The gene calls are TRBV18 and TRBJ1-6; a weak D match, TRBD1 (6 bases). The ends were cut back, 2 bases at V and 7 bases at J, with 15 bases in the middle. Germline values: CDR1 KGHSH, CDR2 LQKENI. The CDR3 consists of 16 residues. CDR3 loop: CASSPFDRNRNSPLHF. CDR3 in DNA: TGTGCCAGCTCACCATTTGACAGGAATAGAAATTCACCCCTCCACTTT.

V and J are TRBV11-3 and TRBJ2-5, with TRBD1 identical over 9 bases. The CDR3 consists of 20 residues. The germline V gene encodes CDR1 SGHNT and CDR2 YENEEA. J gave up 2 bases and V 5 bases, and 21 bases lay outside the gene matches. The CDR3 protein is CASSRPGQGGLTSVQETQYF. CDR3 nucleotide sequence: TGTGCCAGCAGCCGCCCGGGACAGGGAGGGTTAACTAGCGTTCAAGAGACCCAGTACTTC.